These T cell receptor beta chains were read from a single sample in a study of cytomegalovirus exposure and HLA in healthy donors. Sequenced by immunoSEQ multiplex PCR; TCRdb stores in-frame clones only, minus some. The sample contains around 200,000 clones, around 85% of which appear only once. Sequencing was carried out using PBMCs. The receptors were gathered from a girl aged 2-15 years in good health and CMV-seronegative. CDR3s include the opening cysteine and the closing phenylalanine or tryptophan. Each record gives: V gene, D gene, J gene, clone size, CDR3 DNA, CDR3 protein. The D gene is left open where the match is weak. The size field is filled for only some rows; it gives once, few, many or a size class.

>TRBV5-4|TRBD1|TRBJ2-1|-
TGTGCCAGCAGCAGAAGACAGGGGATCAATGAGCAGTTCTTC
CASSRRQGINEQFF
>TRBV15|-|TRBJ1-5|-
TGTGCCACCAGCGTACCGGGGGGCGATCATCAGCCCCAGCATTTT
CATSVPGGDHQPQHF
>TRBV30|TRBD2|TRBJ2-3|-
TGTGCCTGGAGTGTAGGGGTATTTGGGCTAGCGGTCCCCGGAGTTACAGATACGCAGTATTTT
CAWSVGVFGLAVPGVTDTQYF
>TRBV9|TRBD2|TRBJ2-6|-
TGTGCCAGCAGCGTATCAGGGAGTCTAGCGGGGGGCCTGAGCGGGGCCAACGTCCTGACTTTC
CASSVSGSLAGGLSGANVLTF
>TRBV4-1|-|TRBJ2-7|once
TGCGCCAGCAGCCAAGATGTGTGGCGGGAAACCTACGAGCAGTACTTC
CASSQDVWRETYEQYF
>TRBV27|TRBD1|TRBJ1-1|-
TGTGCCAGCGATGCGGGACAGGGGTCGCAAGCTTTCTTT
CASDAGQGSQAFF
>TRBV21-1|-|TRBJ1-1|-
TGTGCCAGCAGCTTTAGGCAGGCGGGTAAAGCTTTCTTT
CASSFRQAGKAFF
>TRBV27|-|TRBJ2-1|-
TGTGCCAGCAGTGATCCGGGGGTCTACAATGAGCAGTTCTTC
CASSDPGVYNEQFF
>TRBV20-1|TRBD1|TRBJ1-1|-
TGCAGTGCTAGAGCGGGACAGGGCGCTTTCTTT
CSARAGQGAFF
>TRBV2|-|TRBJ1-1|-
TGTGCCAGCAGCGGACACCCGAACACTGAAGCTTTCTTT
CASSGHPNTEAFF
>TRBV30|TRBD1|TRBJ2-7|-
TGTGCCTGGAGCTACGGGACAGGGCCCTACGAGCAGTACTTC
CAWSYGTGPYEQYF
>TRBV7-2|-|TRBJ2-3|-
TGTGCCAGCAGCCTACCGGCAGATACGCAGTATTTT
CASSLPADTQYF
>TRBV29-1|-|TRBJ1-1|few
TGCAGCGTTGAGGGCCGCGTCTCGAACACTGAAGCTTTCTTT
CSVEGRVSNTEAFF
>TRBV9|TRBD2|TRBJ2-1|-
TGTGCCAGCAGCTCTTCTAGCGGGGGGTTTGGCAATGAGCAGTTCTTC
CASSSSSGGFGNEQFF
>TRBV30|TRBD1|TRBJ1-2|-
TGTGCCTGGAGGAAGACAGGGGGAGGGGAGGGCTACACCTTC
CAWRKTGGGEGYTF
>TRBV6-5|TRBD1|TRBJ1-1|-
TGTGCCAGCAGTTACTCAGACAGGGGATCGGGGGGTACTTTCTTT
CASSYSDRGSGGTFF
>TRBV7-9|TRBD1|TRBJ2-7|few
TGTGCCAGCAGCTTACGGGACAGGGCCTACGAGCAGTACTTC
CASSLRDRAYEQYF
>TRBV4-1|TRBD1|TRBJ1-2|-
TGCGCCAGCAGCCACAACACAGGGGCTGGGGGCTACACCTTC
CASSHNTGAGGYTF
>TRBV29-1|-|TRBJ2-5|few
TGCAGCGTTGAAGATCTAGAGACCCAGTACTTC
CSVEDLETQYF
>TRBV27|-|TRBJ2-1|-
TGTGCCAGCAGTTTAACAGGGACCTACAATGAGCAGTTCTTC
CASSLTGTYNEQFF
>TRBV10-3|-|TRBJ1-2|-
TGTGCCATCAGTGACTCGGGGTTAGCTAACTATGGCTACACCTTC
CAISDSGLANYGYTF
>TRBV11-2|-|TRBJ1-3|-
TGTGCCAGCAGCTCCCCCGGCTCTGGAAACACCATATATTTT
CASSSPGSGNTIYF
>TRBV11-2|TRBD2|TRBJ2-3|-
TGTGCCAGCTTGACTAGCGGGGGCCCTAGCACAGATACGCAGTATTTT
CASLTSGGPSTDTQYF
>TRBV6-5|-|TRBJ2-5|-
TGTGCCAGCAGGATGTTACGGGGAGGAGGGGAGACCCAGTACTTC
CASRMLRGGGETQYF
>TRBV7-2|TRBD2|TRBJ2-3|-
TGTGCCAGCAGCTTTACTAGCGGGGGCTCAGATACGCAGTATTTT
CASSFTSGGSDTQYF
>TRBV6-1|-|TRBJ1-5|-
TGTGCCAGCAGTCCGGGTCCGAATCAGCCCCAGCATTTT
CASSPGPNQPQHF
>TRBV15|-|TRBJ2-7|-
TGTGCCACCAGCTCATTGCAGGCCTACGAGCAGTACTTC
CATSSLQAYEQYF
>TRBV2|-|TRBJ2-3|-
TGTGCCAGCCTACGGGATCAAAGCCGGGGTACGCAGTATTTT
CASLRDQSRGTQYF
>TRBV19|TRBD1|TRBJ1-4|-
TGTGCCAGTAGCCGGGACAGGGATGAAAAACTGTTTTTT
CASSRDRDEKLFF
>TRBV30|TRBD1|TRBJ1-4|-
TGTGCCTGGGGTAGGACAGGGGCCCTTAATGAAAAACTGTTTTTT
CAWGRTGALNEKLFF
>TRBV4-2|-|TRBJ1-6|few
TGTGCCAGCAGCCAATTTCTATCCCAGGTGGATCGGTCACCCCTCCACTTT
CASSQFLSQVDRSPLHF
>TRBV10-3|TRBD2|TRBJ2-3|once
TGTGCCATCAGTGATTTTCTAGCGGGGGGACGAGGCACAGATACGCAGTATTTT
CAISDFLAGGRGTDTQYF
>TRBV7-6|TRBD2|TRBJ2-1|-
TGTGCCAGCAGCTCCTCATTACTAGCGGGAGGCGGCAATGAGCAGTTCTTC
CASSSSLLAGGGNEQFF
>TRBV11-2|TRBD2|TRBJ2-5|-
TGTGCCAGCAGCTTGGTCCGGGGGGGCGTTATGGAGACCCAGTACTTC
CASSLVRGGVMETQYF
>TRBV6-1|-|TRBJ1-2|once
TGTGCCAGCAGGGACTACGGAGGTAACTATGGCTACACCTTC
CASRDYGGNYGYTF
>TRBV2|TRBD1|TRBJ2-7|-
TGTGCCAGCAGTAGACAGGGGGCCTACGAGCAGTACTTC
CASSRQGAYEQYF
>TRBV6-6|TRBD1|TRBJ1-1|-
TGTGCCAGCAGGACAGGGGGCACTGAAGCTTTCTTT
CASRTGGTEAFF
>TRBV6-5|-|TRBJ1-1|-
TGTGCCAGCAGGCAGGTTCGAGTGACTGAAGCTTTCTTT
CASRQVRVTEAFF
>TRBV5-4|TRBD1|TRBJ2-7|-
TGTGCCAGCAGCCCGGGACAGATCGCCTACGAGCAGTACTTC
CASSPGQIAYEQYF
>TRBV7-9|-|TRBJ2-5|once
TGTGCCAGCAGCTTTATTCAAGAGACCCAGTACTTC
CASSFIQETQYF
>TRBV9|TRBD2|TRBJ2-2|-
TGTGCCAGCAGCTCTAGCGGGAGGGCCGCCGGGGAGCTGTTTTTT
CASSSSGRAAGELFF
>TRBV2|-|TRBJ1-1|few
TGTGCCAGCACTCCTAACGGACACCCGAACACTGAAGCTTTCTTT
CASTPNGHPNTEAFF
>TRBV27|-|TRBJ1-2|-
TGTGCCAGCAGTTTGACTGGGTTGTATGACTACACCTTC
CASSLTGLYDYTF
>TRBV27|-|TRBJ2-5|-
TGTGCCAGCAGTTTGGCGGACAGATCGGGAGAGACCCAGTACTTC
CASSLADRSGETQYF
>TRBV10-3|-|TRBJ1-3|once
TGTGCCATCAGTGAACAGGGCTTAGTCTCTGGAAACACCATATATTTT
CAISEQGLVSGNTIYF